Below are 32 T cell receptor beta chains sequenced from a single sample in a study of blood T cell repertoires in COVID-19. This table comes from immunoSEQ multiplex PCR, and its TCRdb copy is limited to in-frame clones, with some not included. The sample lists 250,000 to 300,000 clones; roughly 89% were seen once. The sample comprised PBMCs or T cells enriched from blood (not recorded which). The source of these receptors is a woman aged 40 to 55 who had recovered from COVID-19.

This chain uses TRBV3-1 (or the pseudogene TRBV3-2) with TRBJ1-5; perhaps TRBD1 as D (6 bases). This CDR3 has 15 residues. V lost 0 bases and J 4 bases, leaving 10 bases between the germline ends. The V gene's germline CDR1 is LGHDT and CDR2 YNNKEL (reference sequence). CDR3 region: CASSQDLGTNQPQHF. The CDR3 region has the DNA TGTGCCAGCAGCCAAGATCTAGGGACAAATCAGCCCCAGCATTTT.

This clone was observed once. V gene TRBV29-1 combines with J gene TRBJ2-2; 9 nucleotides match TRBD2. The CDR3 extends over 16 amino acids. J gave up 2 bases and V 3 bases, and 7 bases lay outside the gene matches. Germline CDR1 and CDR2: SQVTM and ANQGSEA. CDR3 region: CSVDRGGAVNTGELFF. As DNA, the CDR3 is TGCAGCGTTGATCGCGGGGGGGCCGTAAACACCGGGGAGCTGTTTTTT.

The V call is TRBV28, the J call TRBJ1-5; D gene uncertain. The CDR3 spans 15 residues. Trimming shortened V by 5 bases and J by 0 bases, and 11 bases separated the two germline ends. Germline V gene data show CDR1 as MDHEN and CDR2 as SYDVKM. For the CDR3, the DNA is TGTGCCAGCAGTAATAACGCACATAGCAATCAGCCCCAGCATTTT. Translation: CASSNNAHSNQPQHF. Supplemented by reference TRBV28 and TRBJ1-5, the full variable domain reads DVKVTQSSRYLVKRTGEKVFLECVQDMDHENMFWYRQDPGLGLRLIYFSYDVKMKEKGDIPEGYSVSREKKERFSLILESASTNQTSMYLCASSNNAHSNQPQHFGDGTRLSIL.

CDR3 sequence: CASSLGRQPTDTQYF. The CDR3 DNA is TGTGCCAGCAGCTTGGGGCGGCAACCCACAGATACGCAGTATTTT. The V call is TRBV5-4, the J call TRBJ2-3; D gene ambiguous. The germline CDR1 and CDR2 sequences are SGHNT and YYREEE (reference sequence). The CDR3 is 15 residues long. V shed 0 bases and J shed 2 bases, with 10 bases lying between them.

This clone showed up just a few times. This chain connects TRBV4-1 to TRBJ1-5; D might be TRBD1 (6 bases). CDR1 MGHRA and CDR2 YSYEKL come from the germline V gene. The CDR3 covers 18 residues. V was shortened by 4 bases and J by 4 bases, with 23 bases between the two germline ends. Here the CDR3 reads CASSLHKMTGPMNQPQHF. CDR3 DNA: TGCGCCAGCAGCCTACACAAAATGACAGGACCAATGAATCAGCCCCAGCATTTT.

V gene TRBV2 combines with J gene TRBJ1-5; TRBD1 might be the D (6 bases). Germline values: CDR1 SNHLY, CDR2 FYNNEI. CDR3 length: 13 residues. Between the trimmed V and J ends, which lost 6 bases and 4 bases, there was a span of 10 bases. The CDR3 is CASRPTGNQPQHF. The CDR3 DNA reads TGTGCCAGCAGACCGACAGGAAATCAGCCCCAGCATTTT.

The chain joins TRBV5-4 to TRBJ2-5; 12 bases fit TRBD2. Germline assignment: CDR1 SGHNT and CDR2 YYREEE (reference sequence). This CDR3 contains 15 residues. J lost 5 bases, V lost 5 bases, and 7 bases had no gene match. CDR3 sequence: CASRRLAGGQETQYF. CDR3 DNA sequence: TGTGCCAGCAGGCGGCTAGCGGGGGGGCAGGAGACCCAGTACTTC. Full variable domain (remainder filled in from reference TRBV5-4 and TRBJ2-5): ETGVTQSPTHLIKTRGQQVTLRCSSQSGHNTVSWYQQALGQGPQFIFQYYREEENGRGNFPPRFSGLQFPNYSSELNVNALELDDSALYLCASRRLAGGQETQYFGPGTRLLVL.

The rearrangement uses TRBV6-6 and TRBJ1-5, with TRBD1 as a possible D gene (6 bases). Germline CDR1 reads MNHNY; CDR2 reads SVGAGI (reference sequence). The CDR3 runs 16 residues. The V end lost 4 bases, the J end lost 1 base, and 14 bases lay between the germline ends. The CDR3 nucleotides are TGTGCCAGCAGTTGGAAGGGGGATCGAAGCAATCAGCCCCAGCATTTT. Residues: CASSWKGDRSNQPQHF.

The V gene is TRBV5-1, the J gene TRBJ1-2; TRBD1 matches at 8 bases. Trimming cost V 4 bases and J 3 bases; bases outside gene matches: 5. This CDR3 is built from 14 residues. Per germline, CDR1 SGHRS and CDR2 YFSETQ. The CDR3 DNA reads as TGCGCCAGCAGCGGTGGACAGGGCTACTATGGCTACACCTTC. It translates to CASSGGQGYYGYTF.

V usage is TRBV6-5 and J usage is TRBJ2-7; 11 bases line up with TRBD1. The V gene end was trimmed by 6 bases and the J gene end by 3 bases; junction bases not matched to a gene: 7. The CDR3 loop spans 15 amino acids. Germline V gene data show CDR1 as MNHEY and CDR2 as SVGAGI. CDR3 bases: TGTGCCAGCAGGTATAGGGACAGGGGGTTCTACGAGCAGTACTTC. It codes for CASRYRDRGFYEQYF.

The J gene is TRBJ2-1, the V gene TRBV20-1; 8 bases match TRBD2. Germline V lookup: CDR1 DFQATT, CDR2 SNEGSKA (reference sequence). This CDR3 has 14 amino acids. The ends lost 6 bases at V and 10 bases at J; junction bases unmatched: 14. CDR3 bases: TGCAGTGCGAGTCCCGGGATTCCGGGGGGGGAGCAGTTCTTC. Protein product: CSASPGIPGGEQFF.

This rearrangement joins TRBV18 to TRBJ2-7; 9 nucleotides align to TRBD1. V shed 5 bases, J shed 0 bases, and the junction held 5 bases outside the gene matches. The CDR3 is made up of 15 amino acids. Germline loops: CDR1 KGHSH, CDR2 LQKENI. The CDR3 reads CASSTGQGSSYEQYF. Here the CDR3 DNA reads TGTGCCAGCTCAACTGGACAGGGGAGCTCCTACGAGCAGTACTTC. The complete variable domain, with remaining parts taken from reference TRBV18 and TRBJ2-7, reads NAGVMQNPRHLVRRRGQEARLRCSPMKGHSHVYWYRQLPEEGLKFMVYLQKENIIDESGMPKERFSAEFPKEGPSILRIQQVVRGDSAAYFCASSTGQGSSYEQYFGPGTRLTVT.

The chain is built from TRBV12-3 or TRBV12-4 and TRBJ2-5; perhaps TRBD2 as D (5 bases). The CDR3 is made up of 12 amino acids. With 7 bases removed from V and 5 bases from J, the gap between germline ends came to 11 bases. CDR3 DNA: TGTGCCAGCATTAGCGACGGGGAGACCCAGTACTTC. Translated: CASISDGETQYF.

This chain uses TRBV11-3 with TRBJ1-1; possibly TRBD1 for D (5 bases). V was shortened by 4 bases and J by 2 bases, with 8 bases between the two germline ends. Germline V gene lookup returns CDR1 SGHNT and CDR2 YENEEA. The CDR3 has 13 residues. CDR3 DNA: TGTGCCAGCAGCTCCCAGGGTAACACTGAAGCTTTCTTT. It encodes CASSSQGNTEAFF.

The chain is built from TRBV5-1 and TRBJ1-1, with 11 bases aligning to TRBD1. This CDR3 is built from 13 residues. J lost 6 bases, V lost 7 bases, and 5 bases had no gene match. CDR1 SGHRS and CDR2 YFSETQ come from the germline V gene. The CDR3 spells CASGQGAQSEAFF. The DNA of the CDR3 is TGCGCCAGCGGACAGGGGGCTCAGTCTGAAGCTTTCTTT.

A remark on this clone: Distinct nucleotide sequences in the sample also encode this CDR3. In DNA, the CDR3 is TGCGCCAGCAGTTCAACCACAGCGAACACTGAAGCTTTCTTT. Protein: CASSSTTANTEAFF. V gene TRBV5-1 combines with J gene TRBJ1-1; D gene unclear. Germline lookup yields CDR1 SGHRS and CDR2 YFSETQ. Trimming shortened V by 5 bases and J by 1 base, and 12 bases separated the two germline ends. The CDR3 extends over 14 amino acids.

The chain joins TRBV7-3 to TRBJ1-1; D may be TRBD1 (5 bases). The CDR3 runs to 13 residues. Germline CDR1 SGHTA, CDR2 FQGTGA. The V gene lost 5 bases and the J gene lost 5 bases, with 12 bases spanning the gap. The DNA for the CDR3 is TGTGCCAGCAGCCTAGGGGTAAGGACTGAAGCTTTCTTT. Its protein product is CASSLGVRTEAFF. Combining the CDR3 with reference TRBV7-3 and TRBJ1-1 gives the whole variable domain GAGVSQTPSNKVTEKGKYVELRCDPISGHTALYWYRQSLGQGPEFLIYFQGTGAADDSGLPNDRFFAVRPEGSVSTLKIQRTERGDSAVYLCASSLGVRTEAFFGQGTRLTVV.

This clone was counted a single time. The chain links TRBV7-2 to TRBJ2-3, with 8 positions matching TRBD1. J gave up 0 bases and V 1 base, and 3 bases lay outside the gene matches. CDR1 is SGHTA and CDR2 is FQGNSA in the germline V gene. This CDR3 spans 16 amino acids. The CDR3 is CASSLGTGLSTDTQYF. The CDR3 bases are TGTGCCAGCAGCTTAGGGACAGGGTTAAGCACAGATACGCAGTATTTT.

The rearrangement uses TRBV21-1 and TRBJ1-3. TRBV21-1 is given as a pseudogene. CDR3 length equals 15 residues. The CDR3: CASSKAKELGNTIYF. DNA for the CDR3: TGTGCCAGCAGCAAAGCCAAGGAACTAGGAAACACCATATATTTT.

The chain joins TRBV9 to TRBJ2-6; 12 bases are a match to TRBD1. The CDR3 totals 20 residues. Per the germline V gene, CDR1 is SGDLS and CDR2 is YYNGEE. Trimming took 0 bases from V and 0 from J; bases not matched to a gene: 7. The CDR3 loop is CASSVDWDRGLPSGANVLTF. As DNA, the CDR3 is TGTGCCAGCAGCGTAGATTGGGACAGGGGGCTCCCCTCTGGGGCCAACGTCCTGACTTTC. The variable domain in full, with the rest retrieved from reference TRBV9 and TRBJ2-6, is DSGVTQTPKHLITATGQRVTLRCSPRSGDLSVYWYQQSLDQGLQFLIQYYNGEERAKGNILERFSAQQFPDLHSELNLSSLELGDSALYFCASSVDWDRGLPSGANVLTFGAGSRLTVL.

This rearrangement joins TRBV29-1 to TRBJ2-7; TRBD2 aligns across 15 bases. The V segment lost 6 bases and the J segment 4 bases; nucleotides outside the gene matches: 4. The CDR3 is 14 amino acids. Looked up from germline, CDR1 is SQVTM and CDR2 is ANQGSEA. In DNA, the CDR3 is TGCAGCGTAGGGACTAGCGGGAGGCTGTACGAGCAGTACTTC. Its protein product is CSVGTSGRLYEQYF.

The V and J genes are TRBV5-5 and TRBJ2-1, with 9 bases matching TRBD2. After removal of 4 bases from V and 13 bases from J, the junction contained 12 bases not matched to a gene. The length of the CDR3 is 14 residues. The germline V gene encodes CDR1 SGHKS and CDR2 YYEKEE (reference sequence). CDR3 sequence (DNA): TGTGCCAGCAGCCCGGATCCACTAGCGGGTCGTCAGTTCTTC. Residues: CASSPDPLAGRQFF.

The chain joins TRBV7-9 to TRBJ1-6, with TRBD1 matching 7 bases. The CDR3 covers 15 residues. CDR1 is SEHNR, CDR2 FQNEAQ, per germline (reference sequence). Losses at the gene ends were 2 bases for V and 10 bases for J; bases not matched to a gene: 8. The CDR3 region is CASSLRTGVNSPLHF. CDR3 coding DNA: TGTGCCAGCAGCTTACGAACAGGGGTAAACTCACCCCTCCACTTT.

The gene calls are TRBV2 and TRBJ2-7; 7 bases align to TRBD1. Germline CDR1 is SNHLY and CDR2 is FYNNEI. The CDR3 extends over 12 amino acids. Germline trimming cut 10 bases from V and 2 bases from J; bases unmatched to any gene: 5. This CDR3 is CATHRGAYEQYF. CDR3 coding DNA: TGTGCCACCCACAGGGGTGCCTACGAGCAGTACTTC.

The chain carries TRBV7-9 and TRBJ1-1, with D unclear. This CDR3 has 14 residues. V shed 2 bases and J shed 0 bases, with 7 bases lying between them. CDR1 is SEHNR, CDR2 FQNEAQ, per germline (reference sequence). CDR3 bases: TGTGCCAGCAGCTTAAACAGAATGAACACTGAAGCTTTCTTT. Protein sequence: CASSLNRMNTEAFF.

The chain is built from TRBV2 and TRBJ2-1; D might be TRBD2 (5 bases). V was cut by 6 bases and J by 8 bases, with 8 bases left in between. Per the germline V gene, CDR1 is SNHLY and CDR2 is FYNNEI. The length of the CDR3 is 11 residues. CDR3 in amino acids: CASRYGDEQFF. The CDR3, as DNA: TGTGCCAGCAGGTACGGGGATGAGCAGTTCTTC.

This clone was detected only once. This sequence joins TRBV7-2 and TRBJ2-7, with D perhaps TRBD1 (6 bases). Germline CDR1 reads SGHTA; CDR2 reads FQGNSA. The V end lost 6 bases, the J end lost 4 bases, and 19 bases lay between the germline ends. CDR3 length equals 15 residues. The CDR3 sequence is CASSQGQSRRYEQYF. The CDR3 DNA is TGTGCCAGCAGTCAAGGACAGAGCCGTAGGTACGAGCAGTACTTC.

The chain joins TRBV15 to TRBJ2-7; 13 nucleotides line up with TRBD2. Germline V CDR1 and CDR2: LNHNV, YYDKDF (reference sequence). CDR3 length equals 17 residues. Germline trimming cut 0 bases from V and 5 bases from J; bases unmatched to any gene: 7. In DNA, the CDR3 is TGTGCCACCAGCAGAGATGGGACTAGCGGGACTTTGGACGAGCAGTACTTC. Protein sequence: CATSRDGTSGTLDEQYF.

This chain joins TRBV5-1 and TRBJ2-2, with 9 bases that match TRBD2. The ends lost 2 bases at V and 0 bases at J; junction bases unmatched: 17. The germline gives CDR1 SGHRS, CDR2 YFSETQ. CDR3 size: 21 residues. Here the CDR3 reads CASSLLTLAGARHANTGELFF. The CDR3 DNA reads TGCGCCAGCAGCTTACTTACTTTAGCGGGAGCCAGACACGCGAACACCGGGGAGCTGTTTTTT.

This clone showed up just once. This chain joins TRBV5-1 and TRBJ2-7; 7 bases line up with TRBD1. V lost 4 bases and J lost 2; bases outside the gene matches: 6. This CDR3 spans 14 amino acids. Germline values: CDR1 SGHRS, CDR2 YFSETQ. CDR3: CASSPDRVAYEQYF. The CDR3 DNA reads as TGCGCCAGCAGCCCCGACAGGGTGGCCTACGAGCAGTACTTC.

The chain combines TRBV18 with TRBJ2-7; 15 bases are shared with TRBD2. The CDR3 contains 15 residues. V trimming: 3 bases; J trimming: 5 bases; junction bases outside the gene matches: 2. CDR1 is KGHSH and CDR2 is LQKENI in the germline V gene. CDR3 DNA sequence: TGTGCCAGCTCACCGGGACTAGCGGGAGGTGACGAGCAGTACTTC. Protein: CASSPGLAGGDEQYF. The whole variable domain, filled in from reference TRBV18 and TRBJ2-7, reads NAGVMQNPRHLVRRRGQEARLRCSPMKGHSHVYWYRQLPEEGLKFMVYLQKENIIDESGMPKERFSAEFPKEGPSILRIQQVVRGDSAAYFCASSPGLAGGDEQYFGPGTRLTVT.

This chain connects TRBV6-2 or TRBV6-3 to TRBJ1-2; perhaps TRBD1 as D (5 bases). The V gene lost 6 bases and the J gene lost 6 bases, with 17 bases spanning the gap. The length of the CDR3 is 14 residues. Germline values: CDR1 MNHEY, CDR2 SVGEGT. The CDR3 region has the DNA TGTGCCAGCAGCCGAATTGGGGACTCAGATGGCTACACCTTC. It translates to CASSRIGDSDGYTF.